This T cell receptor (beta chain) was observed in a study of T cells in Graves' hyperthyroidism and ophthalmopathy. Authors of the study amplified TCR beta CDR3 regions from RNA transcripts. The TCR CDR3 was amplified in a first-round RT-PCR using the HTBI primer set. TCRdb re-derived calls from the multiplex PCR reads in MiXCR, one entry per CDR3 protein. Among about 540,000 distinct CDR3 sequences listed, around 46% were seen once. This clonotype was recorded many times. What it binds is not known. Study-level results: Blood also contained most expanded thyroid clonotypes above 0.001.

V lost 1 base and J lost 3; bases outside the gene matches: 4. This CDR3 is built from 15 residues. CDR1 and CDR2 from the germline V gene are MGHRA and YSYEKL. An absence of ophthalmopathy progression within 18 months meant stable Graves' hyperthyroidism. The patients, who ranged from 18 to 65 in age, presented with newly diagnosed hyperthyroidism lasting under 2 months. Orbital computed tomography and thyroid ultrasound, together with serum TRAb and thyroxine and clinical symptoms, were used for diagnoses. The TCR comes from a woman in her late teens or twenties with Graves' hyperthyroidism. The V gene is TRBV4-1, the J gene TRBJ1-2, with 8 bases fitting TRBD1. The sequencing sample was made of peripheral blood or thyroid tissue (not recorded which). This CDR3 reads CASSQATGGDYGYTF. The CDR3 bases are TGCGCCAGCAGCCAAGCTACAGGGGGGGACTATGGCTACACCTTC.